This T cell receptor beta chain is drawn from a study of cytomegalovirus exposure and HLA in healthy donors. This clone was observed a handful of times. The antigen is not known. CDR3 length: 14 residues. Looked up from germline, CDR1 is KGHSH and CDR2 is LQKENI. Trimming took 1 base from V and 0 from J, leaving 6 bases between them. The study's findings and limits: HLA allele associations emerged for about 16,000 TCR beta sequences in a later analysis, at 0.05 false discovery rate.

Researchers ran the PCR with 60 Vbeta and 13 Jbeta primers. The table came from immunoSEQ multiplex PCR; TCRdb's copy has only in-frame clones and leaves some out. In the table there are about 190,000 clones, just under 75% of which are singletons. The sample was PBMCs. This sequence was found in a woman aged 30 to 39 in good health and CMV-seropositive. The chain is built from TRBV18 and TRBJ1-1; no clear D gene. CDR3 residues: CASSPRHLNTEAFF. CDR3 nucleotides: TGTGCCAGCTCACCACGACACCTGAACACTGAAGCTTTCTTT.